Below, 17 T cell receptor beta chains from the same sample are listed, as sequenced in a study of blood T cell repertoires in COVID-19. Profiling relied on immunoSEQ multiplex PCR, and the TCRdb table lists in-frame clones only, not all of them. The sample lists fewer than 450,000 clones, roughly 89% occurring once. The sequenced material came from peripheral blood. The source is a woman aged 18-30 years who had recovered from COVID-19.

CDR3 sequence (DNA): TGTGCCAGCAGCCTCGAAACCCTGAGGGTGGGGAGGGGAAATGAGCAGTTCTTC. Encoded protein: CASSLETLRVGRGNEQFF. The chain carries TRBV4-2 and TRBJ2-1; TRBD2 matches at 7 bases. The CDR3 loop spans 18 amino acids. Germline loops: CDR1 LGHNA, CDR2 YNFKEQ. With V trimmed by 4 bases and J by 7 bases, 19 bases remained unmatched.

The genes are TRBV3-1 (or the pseudogene TRBV3-2) and TRBJ2-1; D is perhaps TRBD2 (6 bases). There are 15 residues in the CDR3. V lost 2 bases to trimming and J lost 2 bases, with 10 bases between them. CDR1 LGHDT and CDR2 YNNKEL come from the germline V gene (reference sequence). This CDR3 reads CASSQIGSAYNEQFF. In DNA, the CDR3 is TGTGCCAGCAGCCAAATCGGGAGCGCCTACAATGAGCAGTTCTTC.

The chain recombines TRBV19 with TRBJ1-2; a possible D gene is TRBD1 (6 bases). Looked up from germline, CDR1 is LNHDA and CDR2 is SQIVND (reference sequence). This CDR3 region has 12 residues. V dropped 10 bases and J dropped 2 bases, with 11 bases sitting between them. Here the CDR3 DNA reads TGTGCCACCGAAGACAGGAACTATGGCTACACCTTC. Translated, it gives CATEDRNYGYTF.

Here the CDR3 reads CASSLDRQYTEAFF. CDR3 in DNA: TGTGCCAGCAGCTTAGACAGGCAATACACTGAAGCTTTCTTT. The chain employs TRBV13 and TRBJ1-1, with D tentatively TRBD1 (5 bases). CDR1 is PRHDT, CDR2 FYEKMQ, per germline (reference sequence). The CDR3 covers 14 residues. V dropped 1 base and J dropped 3 bases, with 9 bases sitting between them.

This sequence joins TRBV27 and TRBJ1-4; D may be TRBD1 (5 bases). CDR3 length: 15 amino acids. With 0 bases removed from V and 8 bases from J, the gap between germline ends came to 13 bases. Per the germline V gene, CDR1 is MNHEY and CDR2 is SMNVEV (reference sequence). The CDR3 loop reads CASSLSPGVGEKLFF. CDR3 DNA: TGTGCCAGCAGTTTATCGCCGGGGGTGGGAGAAAAACTGTTTTTT.

This clone showed up just once. This rearrangement joins TRBV6-2 or TRBV6-3 to TRBJ1-1, with TRBD1 matching 9 bases. CDR3 size: 14 residues. The germline V gene has CDR1 MNHEY and CDR2 SVGEGT. The V and J ends lost 0 bases and 7 bases, in that order; junction bases with no gene match: 3. The CDR3 coding sequence is TGTGCCAGCAGTTACTCCGGGACAGGGTTTGAAGCTTTCTTT. Its translation: CASSYSGTGFEAFF.

The V and J genes are TRBV2 and TRBJ2-2; 9 bases are a match to TRBD2. Trimming removed 5 bases from V and 3 bases from J; junction bases left unmatched: 4. In germline, CDR1 is SNHLY, CDR2 FYNNEI. The CDR3 sequence is 15 residues long. The CDR3 loop is CASSFSGSYTGELFF. Here the CDR3 DNA reads TGTGCCAGCAGTTTTAGCGGGAGTTACACCGGGGAGCTGTTTTTT.

The chain couples TRBV10-3 to TRBJ2-7; perhaps TRBD2 as D (6 bases). The V gene's germline CDR1 is ENHRY and CDR2 SYGVKD. V was pared by 6 bases and J by 5 bases, with 11 bases between. CDR3 size: 12 residues. The CDR3 DNA follows: TGTGCCATCAGCACGGGGGAAGACGAGCAGTACGTC. Encoded protein: CAISTGEDEQYV.

This chain uses TRBV18 with TRBJ2-7, with 9 bases that match TRBD1. V lost 5 bases to trimming and J lost 2 bases; unmatched junction nucleotides: 7. CDR1 is KGHSH, CDR2 LQKENI, per germline. This CDR3 region has 15 residues. The CDR3 loop is CASSSGTGSTYEQYV. The CDR3 nucleotides read TGTGCCAGCTCATCCGGGACAGGGTCTACCTACGAGCAGTACGTC.

CDR3 amino acids: CASKWTGYTEAFF. DNA of the CDR3: TGTGCCAGCAAATGGACAGGGTACACTGAAGCTTTCTTT. The V gene is TRBV2, the J gene TRBJ1-1; 8 nucleotides line up with TRBD1. Germline CDR1 is SNHLY and CDR2 is FYNNEI. The CDR3 has 13 amino acids. J lost 3 bases, V lost 7 bases, and 4 bases had no gene match.

The gene calls are TRBV27 and TRBJ2-1, with 9 bases fitting TRBD2. This CDR3 is 16 amino acids long. The germline V gene has CDR1 MNHEY and CDR2 SMNVEV (reference sequence). The V gene end was trimmed by 2 bases and the J gene end by 3 bases; junction bases not matched to a gene: 5. CDR3 sequence reads: CASSLPGLADYNEQFF. The CDR3 DNA sequence: TGTGCCAGCAGTTTACCGGGACTAGCAGACTACAATGAGCAGTTCTTC.

This chain connects TRBV24-1 to TRBJ2-1; 9 bases agree with TRBD1. V lost 0 bases to trimming and J lost 5 bases; unmatched junction nucleotides: 4. This CDR3 has 16 residues. CDR1 KGHDR and CDR2 SFDVKD come from the germline V gene. Written as DNA, the CDR3 is TGTGCCACCAGTGATTTGCGATGGACAGGGGACAATGAGCAGTTCTTC. Translated, it gives CATSDLRWTGDNEQFF.

For the CDR3, the DNA is TGTGCCAGCGGGCCAAGATTGGGACAGGCTAATTCACCCCTCCACTTT. This gives the protein CASGPRLGQANSPLHF. This chain links TRBV28 with TRBJ1-6; 8 nucleotides match TRBD1. CDR3 length: 16 residues. The germline V gene encodes CDR1 MDHEN and CDR2 SYDVKM. V was clipped by 8 bases and J by 6 bases; unmatched bases: 12.

V is TRBV6-6 and J is TRBJ1-2, with D tentatively TRBD1 (6 bases). The CDR3 is 13 amino acids. Per germline, CDR1 MNHNY and CDR2 SVGAGI (reference sequence). Trimming left V 6 bases short and J 6 bases short, with 14 bases between. The CDR3 region is CASSSGGVNGYTF. CDR3 DNA sequence: TGTGCCAGCAGCAGCGGGGGCGTCAATGGCTACACCTTC.

The DNA of the CDR3 is TGTGCCAGCAGTTCGTTAAGACTAGCGGGAGGCAGCTCCTACGAGCAGTACGTC. It codes for CASSSLRLAGGSSYEQYV. The V gene is TRBV6-2 or TRBV6-3, the J gene TRBJ2-7; 13 nucleotides agree with TRBD2. The CDR3 covers 18 residues. Germline CDR1 reads MNHEY; CDR2 reads SVGEGT. V lost 4 bases, J lost 0 bases, and 9 bases stayed unmatched.

J is TRBJ1-1 and V is TRBV13; D uncertain. The CDR3 covers 15 residues. V lost 3 bases to trimming and J lost 3 bases, with 14 bases between them. Germline V gene lookup returns CDR1 PRHDT and CDR2 FYEKMQ (reference sequence). CDR3 residues: CASSFSGRSYTEAFF. The CDR3 coding sequence is TGTGCCAGCAGCTTTTCCGGCAGGTCTTACACTGAAGCTTTCTTT.

The V and J genes are TRBV9 and TRBJ2-2, with 10 bases lining up with TRBD2. The CDR3 has 15 residues. Unmatched junction bases numbered 1, after V lost 0 bases and J lost 5 bases. Germline V gene sequence: CDR1 SGDLS, CDR2 YYNGEE. As DNA, the CDR3 is TGTGCCAGCAGCGTAGCACTAGCGGGGACCGGGGAGCTGTTTTTT. This gives the protein CASSVALAGTGELFF.